These 19 T cell receptor beta chains came from one sample sequenced in a study of cytomegalovirus exposure and HLA in healthy donors. A multiplex PCR was run with 60 Vbeta primers and 13 Jbeta primers. Repertoires were generated with immunoSEQ multiplex PCR, while TCRdb's copy carries only in-frame clones and drops some. The data hold over 80,000 clones, with about 70% observed a single time. The sample was PBMCs. These receptors were obtained from a female donor in good health and CMV-seropositive.

The gene calls are TRBV6-5 and TRBJ1-6, with unresolved D. This CDR3 spans 14 amino acids. Germline lookup yields CDR1 MNHEY and CDR2 SVGAGI. Between the trimmed V and J ends, which lost 1 base and 5 bases, there was a span of 6 bases. CDR3 protein: CASSYFGNNSPLHF. CDR3 nucleotide sequence: TGTGCCAGCAGTTACTTCGGGAATAATTCACCCCTCCACTTT.

This chain connects TRBV7-6 to TRBJ2-6; a weak D match, TRBD1 (5 bases). There are 17 residues in the CDR3. V was trimmed by 6 bases and J by 0 bases, leaving 15 bases between them. Germline values: CDR1 SGHVS, CDR2 FNYEAQ. The CDR3 sequence: CASSSTADISGANVLTF. CDR3 bases: TGTGCCAGCAGTTCGACAGCTGACATCTCTGGGGCCAACGTCCTGACTTTC.

Here the CDR3 DNA reads TGTGCCATCAGTGTTGGAGGGGGGGGCTATGGCTACACCTTC. Protein sequence: CAISVGGGGYGYTF. The chain couples TRBV10-3 to TRBJ1-2; TRBD1 is a possible D gene (6 bases). Germline V gene sequence: CDR1 ENHRY, CDR2 SYGVKD. Trimming removed 4 bases from V and 4 bases from J, with 13 bases in between. The CDR3 totals 14 residues.

The J gene is TRBJ1-2, the V gene TRBV30; TRBD1 matches 8 bases. J was trimmed by 4 bases and V by 7 bases; bases with no gene match: 2. CDR1 GTSNPN and CDR2 SVGIG come from the germline V gene (reference sequence). The CDR3 spans 11 residues. The CDR3 coding sequence is TGTGCCTCCGGACAGGGCTATGGCTACACCTTC. Translated, it gives CASGQGYGYTF.

V gene TRBV4-2 combines with J gene TRBJ2-1, with TRBD2 identical over 12 bases. The V gene end was trimmed by 3 bases and the J gene end by 9 bases; junction bases not matched to a gene: 9. CDR1 is LGHNA and CDR2 is YNFKEQ in the germline V gene. The CDR3 length is 16 residues. This chain's CDR3 is CASSQATSGGRGEQFF. The CDR3 DNA sequence: TGTGCCAGCAGCCAGGCTACTAGCGGGGGGCGTGGTGAGCAGTTCTTC.

This clone has just a few counts. Here the CDR3 omits its conserved ending phenylalanine or tryptophan, so a read error is the likely source. It is unclear where the CDR3 begins or ends on the DNA, so no DNA is shown, and the CDR3 is as TCRdb lists it. The genes are TRBV4-1 and TRBJ2-7; the table's D gene call, TRBD1, was not cross checked with the DNA. The CDR3 region is 13 residues in length, termini included. Germline lookup yields CDR1 MGHRA and CDR2 YSYEKL. The CDR3 reads CASSHTTEDRPQL.

The J gene is TRBJ2-5, the V gene TRBV5-1; tentatively, D is TRBD2 (5 bases). The CDR3 loop spans 13 amino acids. The V end lost 0 bases, the J end lost 5 bases, and 8 bases lay between the germline ends. Germline assignment: CDR1 SGHRS and CDR2 YFSETQ. CDR3: CASSLGPGETQYF. The CDR3 DNA is TGCGCCAGCAGCTTGGGCCCGGGGGAGACCCAGTACTTC.

The gene calls are TRBV27 and TRBJ1-3; 7 bases map to TRBD1. The V gene's germline CDR1 is MNHEY and CDR2 SMNVEV (reference sequence). The CDR3 loop spans 14 amino acids. V shed 6 bases, J shed 2 bases, and the junction held 4 bases outside the gene matches. The CDR3, as DNA: TGTGCCAGCAGAACAGACAGGGCTGGAAACACCATATATTTT. Translating it yields CASRTDRAGNTIYF.

This chain connects TRBV7-2 to TRBJ1-1; D is ambiguous. Trimming removed 5 bases at V and 0 bases at J, with 13 bases between. This CDR3 comprises 15 residues. Germline CDR1 reads SGHTA; CDR2 reads FQGNSA. The CDR3 nucleotides are TGTGCCAGCAGCGTGACTATATGGCTGAACACTGAAGCTTTCTTT. Translating it yields CASSVTIWLNTEAFF.

This clone was observed once. The chain carries TRBV28 and TRBJ1-2; D is perhaps TRBD1 (6 bases). V lost 6 bases and J lost 8, with 13 bases in between. This CDR3 has 12 residues. CDR1 and CDR2 from the germline V gene are MDHEN and SYDVKM. CDR3 sequence: CASRGGQGGYTF. As DNA, the CDR3 is TGTGCCAGCAGAGGGGGACAAGGCGGCTACACCTTC.

The rearrangement uses TRBV18 and TRBJ2-7; TRBD2 matches at 11 bases. This CDR3 contains 15 residues. Germline V CDR1 and CDR2: KGHSH, LQKENI. The V segment lost 4 bases and the J segment 3 bases; nucleotides outside the gene matches: 5. The CDR3 DNA follows: TGTGCCAGCTCACTTGGGACTAGCGGATACTACGAGCAGTACTTC. Its translation: CASSLGTSGYYEQYF.

The V call is TRBV28, the J call TRBJ1-1; D is undetermined. There are 12 residues in the CDR3. Between the trimmed V and J ends, which lost 7 bases and 5 bases, there was a span of 11 bases. The V gene's germline CDR1 is MDHEN and CDR2 SYDVKM. The CDR3 DNA reads as TGTGCCAGCAAAGCCCCGAATACTGAAGCTTTCTTT. Amino acids: CASKAPNTEAFF.

The chain links TRBV7-9 to TRBJ2-7; TRBD2 aligns across 12 bases. The length of the CDR3 is 13 residues. V shed 8 bases, J shed 2 bases, and the junction held 1 base outside the gene matches. Germline values: CDR1 SEHNR, CDR2 FQNEAQ (reference sequence). This CDR3 is CASRLAGAYEQYF. The DNA for the CDR3 is TGTGCCAGCCGACTAGCGGGGGCCTACGAGCAGTACTTC.

This clone was seen just once. The V call is TRBV7-2, the J call TRBJ1-5; no reliable D call. Germline loops: CDR1 SGHTA, CDR2 FQGNSA. The CDR3 is 16 residues long. V was clipped by 5 bases and J by 4 bases, with 18 bases between them. This CDR3 is CASSKGGRNLNQPQHF. The CDR3 DNA reads TGTGCCAGCAGCAAAGGAGGTAGAAATTTGAATCAGCCCCAGCATTTT.

V gene TRBV30 combines with J gene TRBJ2-5; D is perhaps TRBD2 (5 bases). This CDR3 region has 12 residues. The germline V gene has CDR1 GTSNPN and CDR2 SVGIG (reference sequence). Trimming stripped 2 bases from V and 5 bases from J, with 9 bases between. Here the CDR3 reads CAWSHSEETQYF. DNA of the CDR3: TGTGCCTGGAGTCATAGCGAGGAGACCCAGTACTTC. The complete variable domain, with remaining parts taken from reference TRBV30 and TRBJ2-5, reads SQTIHQWPATLVQPVGSPLSLECTVEGTSNPNLYWYRQAAGRGLQLLFYSVGIGQISSEVPQNLSASRPQDRQFILSSKKLLLSDSGFYLCAWSHSEETQYFGPGTRLLVL.

This chain's CDR3 is CASSFQGRPHYEQYF. The CDR3 nucleotides are TGTGCCAGCAGCTTTCAGGGCAGACCCCACTACGAGCAGTACTTC. The chain recombines TRBV7-2 with TRBJ2-7, with a tentative D call TRBD1 (5 bases). Trimming stripped 3 bases from V and 3 bases from J, with 15 bases between. CDR1 and CDR2 from the germline V gene are SGHTA and FQGNSA. There are 15 residues in the CDR3.

V usage is TRBV27 and J usage is TRBJ2-5; 8 bases are a match to TRBD1. V shed 3 bases, J shed 4 bases, and the junction held 1 base outside the gene matches. The CDR3 is made up of 13 amino acids. Germline values: CDR1 MNHEY, CDR2 SMNVEV (reference sequence). Written as DNA, the CDR3 is TGTGCCAGCAGTTTCCAGGGGGCAGAGACCCAGTACTTC. Translation gives CASSFQGAETQYF.

This sequence joins TRBV28 and TRBJ2-3; a possible D gene is TRBD2 (6 bases). This CDR3 spans 11 amino acids. Looked up from germline, CDR1 is MDHEN and CDR2 is SYDVKM. In nucleotides, the CDR3 is TGTGCGGCGGGAAGGCTAGATACGCAGTATTTT. Translation: CAAGRLDTQYF.

This clone was counted once. The chain links TRBV5-6 to TRBJ1-2; TRBD1 matches at 9 bases. CDR1 and CDR2 (germline): SGHDT, YYEEEE. The CDR3 sequence is 14 residues long. With 4 bases clipped from V and 3 bases from J, the junction kept 4 bases outside the gene matches. The DNA for the CDR3 is TGTGCCAGCAGCCGGGACAGGGTGTACTATGGCTACACCTTC. Translation gives CASSRDRVYYGYTF.